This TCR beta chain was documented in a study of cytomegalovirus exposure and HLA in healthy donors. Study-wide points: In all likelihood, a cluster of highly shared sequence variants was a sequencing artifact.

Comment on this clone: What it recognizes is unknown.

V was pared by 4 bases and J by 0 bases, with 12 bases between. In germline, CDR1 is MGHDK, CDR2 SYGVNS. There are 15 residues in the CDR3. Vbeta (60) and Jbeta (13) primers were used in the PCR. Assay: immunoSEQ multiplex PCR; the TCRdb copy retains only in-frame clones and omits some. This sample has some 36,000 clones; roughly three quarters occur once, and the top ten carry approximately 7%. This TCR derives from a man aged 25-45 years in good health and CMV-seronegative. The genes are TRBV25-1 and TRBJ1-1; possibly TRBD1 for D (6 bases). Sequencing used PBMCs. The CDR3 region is CASSAKGTLNTEAFF. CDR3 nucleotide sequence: TGTGCCAGCAGTGCAAAAGGGACACTGAACACTGAAGCTTTCTTT. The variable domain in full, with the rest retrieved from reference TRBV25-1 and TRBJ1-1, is EADIYQTPRYLVIGTGKKITLECSQTMGHDKMYWYQQDPGMELHLIHYSYGVNSTEKGDLSSESTVSRIRTEHFPLTLESARPSHTSQYLCASSAKGTLNTEAFFGQGTRLTVV.